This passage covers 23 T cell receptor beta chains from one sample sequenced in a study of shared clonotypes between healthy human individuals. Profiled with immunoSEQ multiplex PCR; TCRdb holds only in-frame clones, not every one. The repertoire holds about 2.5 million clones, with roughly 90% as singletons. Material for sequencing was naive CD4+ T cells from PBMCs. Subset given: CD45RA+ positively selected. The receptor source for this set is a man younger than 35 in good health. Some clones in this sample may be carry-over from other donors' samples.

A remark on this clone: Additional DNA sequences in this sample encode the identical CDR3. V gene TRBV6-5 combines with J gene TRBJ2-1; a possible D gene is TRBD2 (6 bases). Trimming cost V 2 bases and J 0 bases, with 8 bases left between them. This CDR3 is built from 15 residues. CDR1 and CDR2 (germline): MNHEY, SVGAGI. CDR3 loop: CASSYEGGSYNEQFF. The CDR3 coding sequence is TGTGCCAGCAGTTACGAGGGAGGCTCCTACAATGAGCAGTTCTTC.

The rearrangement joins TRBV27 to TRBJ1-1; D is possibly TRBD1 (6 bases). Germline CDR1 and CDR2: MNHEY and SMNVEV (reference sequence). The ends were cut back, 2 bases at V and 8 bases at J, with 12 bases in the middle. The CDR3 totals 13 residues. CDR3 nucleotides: TGTGCCAGCAGTTTAAATGTGCAGGGGGAAGCTTTCTTT. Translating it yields CASSLNVQGEAFF.

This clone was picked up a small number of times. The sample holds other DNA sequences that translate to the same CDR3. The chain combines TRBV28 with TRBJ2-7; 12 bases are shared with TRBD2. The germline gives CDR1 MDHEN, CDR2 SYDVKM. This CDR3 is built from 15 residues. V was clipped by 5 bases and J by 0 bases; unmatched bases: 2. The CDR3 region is CASSLTSGSSYEQYF. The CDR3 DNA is TGTGCCAGCAGTCTGACTAGCGGGAGCTCCTACGAGCAGTACTTC.

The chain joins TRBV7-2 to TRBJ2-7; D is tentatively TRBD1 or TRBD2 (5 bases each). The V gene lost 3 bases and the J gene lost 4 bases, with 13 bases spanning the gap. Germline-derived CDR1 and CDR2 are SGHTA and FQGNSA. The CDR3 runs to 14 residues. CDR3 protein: CASSLGRDIYEQYF. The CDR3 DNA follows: TGTGCCAGCAGCTTGGGACGGGATATTTACGAGCAGTACTTC.

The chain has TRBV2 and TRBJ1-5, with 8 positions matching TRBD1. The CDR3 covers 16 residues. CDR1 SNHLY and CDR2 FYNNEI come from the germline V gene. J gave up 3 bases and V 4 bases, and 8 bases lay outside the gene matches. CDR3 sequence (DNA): TGTGCCAGCAGTGCCAGGACAGGGAAGTCCAATCAGCCCCAGCATTTT. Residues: CASSARTGKSNQPQHF.

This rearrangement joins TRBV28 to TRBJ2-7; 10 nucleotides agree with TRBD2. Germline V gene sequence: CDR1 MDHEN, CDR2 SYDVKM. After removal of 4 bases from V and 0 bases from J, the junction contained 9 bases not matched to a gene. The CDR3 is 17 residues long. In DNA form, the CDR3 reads TGTGCCAGCAGTTCTTCCGGACTAGCGGATAGCTCCTACGAGCAGTACTTC. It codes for CASSSSGLADSSYEQYF. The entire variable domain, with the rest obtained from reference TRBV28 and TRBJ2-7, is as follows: DVKVTQSSRYLVKRTGEKVFLECVQDMDHENMFWYRQDPGLGLRLIYFSYDVKMKEKGDIPEGYSVSREKKERFSLILESASTNQTSMYLCASSSSGLADSSYEQYFGPGTRLTVT.

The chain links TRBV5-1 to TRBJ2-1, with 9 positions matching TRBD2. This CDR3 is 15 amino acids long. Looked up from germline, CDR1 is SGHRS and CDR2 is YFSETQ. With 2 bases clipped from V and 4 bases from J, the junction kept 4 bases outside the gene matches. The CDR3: CASSFALAGYNEQFF. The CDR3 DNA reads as TGCGCCAGCAGCTTTGCACTAGCGGGTTACAATGAGCAGTTCTTC.

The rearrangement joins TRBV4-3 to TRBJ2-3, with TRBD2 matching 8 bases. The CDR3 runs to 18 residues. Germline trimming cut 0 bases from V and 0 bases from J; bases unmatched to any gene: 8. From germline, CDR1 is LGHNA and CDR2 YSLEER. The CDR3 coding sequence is TGCGCCAGCAGCCAAGAGAGAGGTAGCGGGATTAGCACAGATACGCAGTATTTT. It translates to CASSQERGSGISTDTQYF.

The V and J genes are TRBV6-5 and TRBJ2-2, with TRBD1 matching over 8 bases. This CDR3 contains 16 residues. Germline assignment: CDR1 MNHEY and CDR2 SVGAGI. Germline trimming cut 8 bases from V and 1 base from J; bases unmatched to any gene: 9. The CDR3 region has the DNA TGTGCCAGCCGTTCCGTCGGGACAGGGAACACCGGGGAGCTGTTTTTT. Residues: CASRSVGTGNTGELFF.

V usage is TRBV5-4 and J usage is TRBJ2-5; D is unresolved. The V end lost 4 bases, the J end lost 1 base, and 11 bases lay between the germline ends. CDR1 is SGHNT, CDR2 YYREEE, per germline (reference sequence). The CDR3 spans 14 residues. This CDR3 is CASSPGPPQETQYF. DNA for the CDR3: TGTGCCAGCAGCCCAGGACCTCCCCAAGAGACCCAGTACTTC.

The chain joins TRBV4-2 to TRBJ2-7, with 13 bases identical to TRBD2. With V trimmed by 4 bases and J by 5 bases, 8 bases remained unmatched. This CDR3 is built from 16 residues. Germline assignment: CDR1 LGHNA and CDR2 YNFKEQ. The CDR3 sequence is CASSLQLAGGPDEQYF. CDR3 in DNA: TGTGCCAGCAGCCTTCAACTAGCGGGAGGGCCCGACGAGCAGTACTTC.

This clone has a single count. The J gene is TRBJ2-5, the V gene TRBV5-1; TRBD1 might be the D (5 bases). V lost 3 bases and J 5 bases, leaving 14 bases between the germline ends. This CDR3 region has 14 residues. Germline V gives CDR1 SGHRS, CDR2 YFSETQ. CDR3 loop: CASSSMTATETQYF. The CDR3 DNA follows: TGCGCCAGCAGCTCCATGACAGCTACCGAGACCCAGTACTTC.

The CDR3 DNA reads as TGTGCCAGCAGCCAAGGGGCGGGGAGGACGCGCACAGATACGCAGTATTTT. This gives the protein CASSQGAGRTRTDTQYF. The chain uses TRBV7-6 and TRBJ2-3; a weak D match, TRBD2 (6 bases). The CDR3 covers 17 residues. Trimming stripped 5 bases from V and 1 base from J, with 19 bases between. CDR1 is SGHVS and CDR2 is FNYEAQ in the germline V gene. The variable domain in full, completed from reference TRBV7-6 and TRBJ2-3, reads GAGVSQSPRYKVTKRGQDVALRCDPISGHVSLYWYRQALGQGPEFLTYFNYEAQQDKSGLPNDRFSAERPEGSISTLTIQRTEQRDSAMYRCASSQGAGRTRTDTQYFGPGTRLTVL.

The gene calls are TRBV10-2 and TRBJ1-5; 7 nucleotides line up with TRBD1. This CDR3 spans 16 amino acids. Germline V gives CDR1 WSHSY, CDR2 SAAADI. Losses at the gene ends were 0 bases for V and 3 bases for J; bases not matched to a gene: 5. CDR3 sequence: CASSESVQGINQPQHF. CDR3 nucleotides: TGCGCCAGCAGTGAGTCCGTACAGGGGATCAATCAGCCCCAGCATTTT.

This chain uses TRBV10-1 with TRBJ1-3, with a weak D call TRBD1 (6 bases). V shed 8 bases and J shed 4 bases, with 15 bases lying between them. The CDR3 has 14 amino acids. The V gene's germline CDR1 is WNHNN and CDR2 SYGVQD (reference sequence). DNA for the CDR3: TGCGCCAGCGCTAAGACAGGACGAGGAAACACCATATATTTT. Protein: CASAKTGRGNTIYF.

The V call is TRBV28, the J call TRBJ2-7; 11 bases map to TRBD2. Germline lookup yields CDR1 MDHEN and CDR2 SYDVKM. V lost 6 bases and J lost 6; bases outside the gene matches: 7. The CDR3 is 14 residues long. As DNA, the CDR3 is TGTGCCAGCAGGCGGACAGGGACTAGCGGCGAGCAGTACTTC. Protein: CASRRTGTSGEQYF.

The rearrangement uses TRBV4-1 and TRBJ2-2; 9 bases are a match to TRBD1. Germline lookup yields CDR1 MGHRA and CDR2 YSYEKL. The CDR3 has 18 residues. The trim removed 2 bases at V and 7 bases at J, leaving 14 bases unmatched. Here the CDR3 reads CASSQRLTGGGPDGELFF. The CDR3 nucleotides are TGCGCCAGCAGCCAAAGACTGACAGGGGGTGGTCCTGACGGGGAGCTGTTTTTT.

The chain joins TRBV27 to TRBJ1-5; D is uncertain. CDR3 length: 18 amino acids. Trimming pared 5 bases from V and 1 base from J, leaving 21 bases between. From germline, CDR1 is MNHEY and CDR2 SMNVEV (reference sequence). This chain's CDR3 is CASSPSRTFFRSNQPQHF. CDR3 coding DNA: TGTGCCAGCAGTCCCTCTCGGACCTTTTTTCGAAGCAATCAGCCCCAGCATTTT.

The CDR3 DNA reads TGTGCCAGCGCCACCGGGACAGCCTCCTACGAGCAGTACTTC. Protein: CASATGTASYEQYF. The J gene is TRBJ2-7, the V gene TRBV6-1; 7 nucleotides line up with TRBD1. The trim removed 8 bases at V and 0 bases at J, leaving 7 bases unmatched. The germline V gene encodes CDR1 MNHNS and CDR2 SASEGT. The CDR3 is 14 residues long.

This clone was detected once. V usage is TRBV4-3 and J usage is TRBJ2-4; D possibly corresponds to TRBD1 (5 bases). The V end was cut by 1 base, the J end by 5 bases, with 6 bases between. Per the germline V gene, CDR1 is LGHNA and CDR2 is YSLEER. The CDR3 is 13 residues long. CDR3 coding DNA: TGCGCCAGCAGCCAAGTAGGGGAAAACATTCAGTACTTC. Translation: CASSQVGENIQYF.

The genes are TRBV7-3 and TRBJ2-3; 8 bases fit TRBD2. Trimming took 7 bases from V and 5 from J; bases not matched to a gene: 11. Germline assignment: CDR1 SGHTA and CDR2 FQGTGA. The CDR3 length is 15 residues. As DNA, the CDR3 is TGTGCCAGCACCCTACACGGGAGGGCAGAAGATACGCAGTATTTT. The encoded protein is CASTLHGRAEDTQYF.

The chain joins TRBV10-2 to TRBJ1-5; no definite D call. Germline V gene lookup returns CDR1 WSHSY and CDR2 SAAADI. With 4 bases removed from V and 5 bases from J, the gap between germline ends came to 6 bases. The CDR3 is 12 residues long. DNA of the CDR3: TGCGCCAGCAGTGCCGGGGATCAGCCCCAGCATTTT. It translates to CASSAGDQPQHF.

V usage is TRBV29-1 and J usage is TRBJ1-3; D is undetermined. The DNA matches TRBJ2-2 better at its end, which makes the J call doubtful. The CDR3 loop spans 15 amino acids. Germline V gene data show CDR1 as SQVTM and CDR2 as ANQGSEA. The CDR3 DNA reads TGCAGCGTTGGATTTCACAAGCAAGGCACCGGGGAGCTGTTTTTT. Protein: CSVGFHKQGTGELFF.